Listed here are 14 T cell receptor beta chains from one sample, sequenced in a study of blood T cell repertoires in COVID-19. Sequencing was performed with immunoSEQ multiplex PCR; in TCRdb, only in-frame clones are kept and a portion is missing. The repertoire holds about 170,000 clones, with roughly 86% as singletons. The sample taken for sequencing was peripheral blood. These receptors were collected from a woman aged 80 or older in a cohort sampled during active or convalescent COVID-19.

The rearrangement links TRBV19 to TRBJ2-5; a possible D gene is TRBD2 (5 bases). CDR1 is LNHDA and CDR2 is SQIVND in the germline V gene (reference sequence). Trimming shortened V by 5 bases and J by 5 bases, and 15 bases separated the two germline ends. The CDR3 has 14 amino acids. CDR3 bases: TGTGCCAGTAGTCCGATACTAGAACGGGAGACCCAGTACTTC. Protein sequence: CASSPILERETQYF.

Only a few counts were recorded for this clone. The V gene is TRBV5-8, the J gene TRBJ1-2; perhaps TRBD1 as D (5 bases). This CDR3 is 15 amino acids long. V was cut by 0 bases and J by 0 bases, with 9 bases left in between. Germline CDR1 SGHTS, CDR2 YDEGEE. The CDR3, as DNA: TGTGCCAGCAGCTTGGGTCAGGGCGCTAACTATGGCTACACCTTC. Its translation is CASSLGQGANYGYTF.

This chain joins TRBV30 and TRBJ1-1; 7 bases align to TRBD1. Germline-derived CDR1 and CDR2 are GTSNPN and SVGIG (reference sequence). The V segment lost 2 bases and the J segment 5 bases; nucleotides outside the gene matches: 11. The CDR3 covers 15 residues. The CDR3 DNA is TGTGCCTGGAGTATCAGGGGGAGTTTACGGACTGAAGCTTTCTTT. Translating gives CAWSIRGSLRTEAFF.

The chain joins TRBV30 to TRBJ1-1; possibly TRBD1 for D (5 bases). This CDR3 is 14 amino acids long. Looked up from germline, CDR1 is GTSNPN and CDR2 is SVGIG (reference sequence). The ends were cut back, 1 base at V and 5 bases at J, with 14 bases in the middle. The CDR3 here is CAWSDKGMGTEAFF. CDR3 sequence (DNA): TGTGCCTGGAGTGACAAGGGGATGGGAACTGAAGCTTTCTTT.

This clone was detected only a few times. This chain joins TRBV6-6 and TRBJ2-7, with TRBD1 identical over 9 bases. J lost 9 bases, V lost 6 bases, and 9 bases had no gene match. CDR3 size: 13 residues. Germline V gene lookup returns CDR1 MNHNY and CDR2 SVGAGI (reference sequence). The CDR3 reads CASSGTGRVGQYV. The DNA of the CDR3 is TGTGCCAGCAGCGGGACAGGGCGGGTAGGGCAGTACGTC.

The V and J genes are TRBV27 and TRBJ2-5; 8 nucleotides align to TRBD2. Germline V gene data show CDR1 as MNHEY and CDR2 as SMNVEV (reference sequence). J lost 4 bases, V lost 2 bases, and 3 bases had no gene match. The CDR3 covers 14 residues. CDR3 amino acids: CASSLQRESETQYF. The CDR3 DNA follows: TGTGCCAGCAGTTTACAGCGGGAGTCAGAGACCCAGTACTTC.

The chain couples TRBV7-9 to TRBJ1-4; D is perhaps TRBD1 (5 bases). Trimming took off 5 bases at V and 3 bases at J, with 16 bases between the two ends. CDR3 length: 16 amino acids. Germline V lookup: CDR1 SEHNR, CDR2 FQNEAQ (reference sequence). The chain's CDR3 is CASSPSGGAANEKLFF. In nucleotides, the CDR3 is TGTGCCAGCAGCCCCAGTGGCGGGGCAGCTAATGAAAAACTGTTTTTT.

This clone appeared once. The V gene is TRBV7-2, the J gene TRBJ1-3; D uncertain. Germline V gene lookup returns CDR1 SGHTA and CDR2 FQGNSA. V shed 3 bases and J shed 1 base, with 13 bases lying between them. This CDR3 comprises 16 residues. CDR3 in amino acids: CASSFRGSVSGNTIYF. Here the CDR3 DNA reads TGTGCCAGCAGCTTTCGGGGATCAGTATCTGGAAACACCATATATTTT.

The chain employs TRBV19 and TRBJ1-5; D is undetermined. Germline-derived CDR1 and CDR2 are LNHDA and SQIVND (reference sequence). Between the trimmed V and J ends, which lost 5 bases and 5 bases, there was a span of 16 bases. The CDR3 has 15 amino acids. The chain's CDR3 is CASSLPRRADQPQHF. DNA of the CDR3: TGTGCCAGTAGTCTACCCCGGAGGGCGGATCAGCCCCAGCATTTT.

This clone has more than one count but fewer than ten. The rearrangement links TRBV25-1 to TRBJ1-2, with D possibly being TRBD1 (5 bases). There are 12 residues in the CDR3. Germline values: CDR1 MGHDK, CDR2 SYGVNS. With 5 bases removed from V and 9 bases from J, the gap between germline ends came to 13 bases. The CDR3 is CASSPPGNRYTF. As DNA, the CDR3 is TGTGCCAGCAGTCCGCCAGGGAACCGCTACACCTTC.

This clone was recorded once. The V gene is TRBV27, the J gene TRBJ1-6, with D perhaps matching TRBD1 (5 bases). CDR3 length: 14 residues. The germline V and J ends were trimmed by 5 bases and 7 bases, with 12 bases remaining between them. CDR1 MNHEY and CDR2 SMNVEV come from the germline V gene (reference sequence). Here the CDR3 reads CASSVTVANSPLHF. CDR3 nucleotides: TGTGCCAGCAGTGTGACAGTAGCCAATTCACCCCTCCACTTT.

The chain uses TRBV27 and TRBJ1-2; no clear D gene. The germline V gene encodes CDR1 MNHEY and CDR2 SMNVEV (reference sequence). V lost 2 bases and J 0 bases, leaving 10 bases between the germline ends. There are 15 residues in the CDR3. The CDR3 region is CASSLVSGTNYGYTF. CDR3 DNA sequence: TGTGCCAGCAGTTTAGTTTCCGGGACTAACTATGGCTACACCTTC.

This sequence joins TRBV2 and TRBJ1-1; no clear D. The germline CDR1 and CDR2 sequences are SNHLY and FYNNEI. The CDR3 consists of 14 residues. Trimming removed 2 bases at V and 1 base at J, with 8 bases between. The CDR3 sequence: CASSEREQNTEAFF. For the CDR3, the DNA is TGTGCCAGCAGTGAACGTGAGCAGAACACTGAAGCTTTCTTT.

V and J are TRBV5-5 and TRBJ2-7, with TRBD1 matching over 7 bases. Germline assignment: CDR1 SGHKS and CDR2 YYEKEE (reference sequence). The CDR3 loop spans 15 amino acids. V lost 4 bases, J lost 3 bases, and 10 bases stayed unmatched. CDR3 residues: CASSRKGDSFYEQYV. The CDR3, as DNA: TGTGCCAGCAGCCGAAAGGGGGACAGCTTCTACGAGCAGTACGTC.